The 3 T cell receptor beta chains below come from one sample, sequenced in a study of blood T cell repertoires in COVID-19. TCRdb keeps only in-frame clones here, not all; method: immunoSEQ multiplex PCR. The repertoire holds roughly 100,000 clones, with around nine tenths as singletons. What was sequenced was peripheral blood. The source is a man aged 45 to 65 with active or convalescent COVID-19.

V gene TRBV6-5 combines with J gene TRBJ2-3, with D possibly matching TRBD1 (6 bases). Trimming removed 5 bases at V and 3 bases at J, with 15 bases between. Germline V gene sequence: CDR1 MNHEY, CDR2 SVGAGI. The CDR3 extends over 15 amino acids. The DNA of the CDR3 is TGTGCCAGCAGTCTACAGGGAGCGAGGACAGATACGCAGTATTTT. This gives the protein CASSLQGARTDTQYF.

The chain has TRBV1 and TRBJ2-7; the table calls TRBD1, which could not be checked here. TRBV1 is reported as a pseudogene. The CDR3 has 15 amino acids. In DNA form, the CDR3 reads TGCACCAGCAGCCAAGGATTCAGGGGAATCGACGAGCAGTACGTC. Protein sequence: CTSSQGFRGIDEQYV.

The rearrangement links TRBV7-2 to TRBJ1-1, with D perhaps matching TRBD1 (5 bases). The CDR3 runs to 13 residues. The V end lost 3 bases, the J end lost 2 bases, and 7 bases lay between the germline ends. CDR1 SGHTA and CDR2 FQGNSA come from the germline V gene. The CDR3 sequence: CASSFDSNTEAFF. The CDR3 DNA is TGTGCCAGCAGCTTCGACAGTAACACTGAAGCTTTCTTT. Drawing the rest from reference TRBV7-2 and TRBJ1-1, the complete variable domain is GAGVSQSPSNKVTEKGKDVELRCDPISGHTALYWYRQSLGQGLEFLIYFQGNSAPDKSGLPSDRFSAERTGGSVSTLTIQRTQQEDSAVYLCASSFDSNTEAFFGQGTRLTVV.